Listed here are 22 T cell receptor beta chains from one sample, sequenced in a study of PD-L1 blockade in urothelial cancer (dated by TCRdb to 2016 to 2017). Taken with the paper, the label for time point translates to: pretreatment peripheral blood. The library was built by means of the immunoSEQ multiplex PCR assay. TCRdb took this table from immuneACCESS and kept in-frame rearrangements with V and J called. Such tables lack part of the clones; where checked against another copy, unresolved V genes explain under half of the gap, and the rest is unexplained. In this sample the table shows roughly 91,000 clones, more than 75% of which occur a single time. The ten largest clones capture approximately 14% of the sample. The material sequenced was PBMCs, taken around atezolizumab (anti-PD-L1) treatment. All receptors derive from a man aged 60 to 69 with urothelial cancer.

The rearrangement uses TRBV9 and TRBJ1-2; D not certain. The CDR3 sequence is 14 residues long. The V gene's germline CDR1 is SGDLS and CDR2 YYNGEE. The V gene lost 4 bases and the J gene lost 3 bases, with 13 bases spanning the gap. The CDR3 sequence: CASSSNWGDYGYTF. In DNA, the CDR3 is TGTGCCAGCAGCTCGAACTGGGGAGACTATGGCTACACCTTC.

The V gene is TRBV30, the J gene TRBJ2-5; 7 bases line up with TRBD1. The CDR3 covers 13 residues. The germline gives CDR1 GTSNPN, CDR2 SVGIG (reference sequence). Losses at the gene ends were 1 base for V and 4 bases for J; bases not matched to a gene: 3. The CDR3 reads CAWSEGAGETQYF. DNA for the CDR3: TGTGCCTGGAGTGAGGGGGCGGGAGAGACCCAGTACTTC.

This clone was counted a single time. The CDR3 region has the DNA TGTGCCAGCAGCGGATCCGGGACAGAGGGAGAGACCCAGTACTTC. Translated: CASSGSGTEGETQYF. The chain has TRBV7-9 and TRBJ2-5; 7 bases align to TRBD1. Germline loops: CDR1 SEHNR, CDR2 FQNEAQ (reference sequence). The CDR3 length is 15 residues. V was clipped by 5 bases and J by 4 bases; unmatched bases: 10.

CDR3 residues: CAVEVPQAPLHF. The CDR3 DNA follows: TGTGCAGTGGAAGTGCCGCAGGCACCCCTCCACTTT. J is TRBJ1-6 and V is TRBV6-1; D gene ambiguous. The CDR3 runs to 12 residues. CDR1 and CDR2 (germline): MNHNS, SASEGT.

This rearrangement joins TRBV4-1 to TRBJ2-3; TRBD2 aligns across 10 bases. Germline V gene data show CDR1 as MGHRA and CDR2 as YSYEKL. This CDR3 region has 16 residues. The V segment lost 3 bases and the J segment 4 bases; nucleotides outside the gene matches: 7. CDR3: CASSQPTSGNSDTQYF. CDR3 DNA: TGCGCCAGCAGCCAGCCCACTAGCGGGAACTCAGATACGCAGTATTTT.

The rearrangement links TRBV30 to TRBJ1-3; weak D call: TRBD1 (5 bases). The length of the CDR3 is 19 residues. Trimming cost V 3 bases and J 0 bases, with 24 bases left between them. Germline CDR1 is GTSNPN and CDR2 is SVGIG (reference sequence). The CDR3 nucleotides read TGTGCCTGGAGCCTCGGGGGGGGAATTTTTAAATCCTCTGGAAACACCATATATTTT. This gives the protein CAWSLGGGIFKSSGNTIYF.

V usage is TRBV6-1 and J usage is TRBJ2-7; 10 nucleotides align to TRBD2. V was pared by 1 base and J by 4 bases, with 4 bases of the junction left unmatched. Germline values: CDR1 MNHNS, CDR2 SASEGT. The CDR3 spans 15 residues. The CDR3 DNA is TGTGCCAGCAGTGAAGGAGCGGGAGGGCCGTACGAGCAGTACTTC. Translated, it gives CASSEGAGGPYEQYF.

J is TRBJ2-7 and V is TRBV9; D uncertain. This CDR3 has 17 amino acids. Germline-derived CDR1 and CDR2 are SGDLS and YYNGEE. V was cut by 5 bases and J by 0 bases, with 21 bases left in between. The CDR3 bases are TGTGCCAGCAGTTTAGTGGTCGGGTCAAGAACCTCCTACGAGCAGTACTTC. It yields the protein CASSLVVGSRTSYEQYF.

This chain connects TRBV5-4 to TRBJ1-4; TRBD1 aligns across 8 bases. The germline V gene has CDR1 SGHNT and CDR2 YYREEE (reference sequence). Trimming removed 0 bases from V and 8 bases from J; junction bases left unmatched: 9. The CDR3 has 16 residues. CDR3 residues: CASSLEVRGPGEKLFF. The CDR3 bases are TGTGCCAGCAGCTTGGAGGTCAGGGGGCCAGGGGAAAAACTGTTTTTT.

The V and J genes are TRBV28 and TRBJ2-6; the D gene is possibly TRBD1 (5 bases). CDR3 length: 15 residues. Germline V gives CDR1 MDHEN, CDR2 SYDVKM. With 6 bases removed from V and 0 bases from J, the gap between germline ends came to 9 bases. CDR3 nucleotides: TGTGCCAGCAGACGACAGACCTCTGGGGCCAACGTCCTGACTTTC. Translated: CASRRQTSGANVLTF.

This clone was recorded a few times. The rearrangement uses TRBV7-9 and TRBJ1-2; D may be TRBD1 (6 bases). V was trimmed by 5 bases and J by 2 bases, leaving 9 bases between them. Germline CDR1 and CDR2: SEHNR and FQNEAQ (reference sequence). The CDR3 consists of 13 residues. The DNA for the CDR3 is TGTGCCAGCAGCCAAAGGGGGAACTATGGCTACACCTTC. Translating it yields CASSQRGNYGYTF.

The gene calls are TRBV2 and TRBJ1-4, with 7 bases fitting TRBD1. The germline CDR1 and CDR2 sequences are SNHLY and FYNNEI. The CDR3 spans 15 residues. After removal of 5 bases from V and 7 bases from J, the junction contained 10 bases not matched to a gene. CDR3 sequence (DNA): TGTGCCAGCAGTTTAGAAGAGGGGGCTAGTGAAAAACTGTTTTTT. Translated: CASSLEEGASEKLFF. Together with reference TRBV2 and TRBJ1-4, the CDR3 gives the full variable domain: EPEVTQTPSHQVTQMGQEVILRCVPISNHLYFYWYRQILGQKVEFLVSFYNNEISEKSEIFDDQFSVERPDGSNFTLKIRSTKLEDSAMYFCASSLEEGASEKLFFGSGTQLSVL.

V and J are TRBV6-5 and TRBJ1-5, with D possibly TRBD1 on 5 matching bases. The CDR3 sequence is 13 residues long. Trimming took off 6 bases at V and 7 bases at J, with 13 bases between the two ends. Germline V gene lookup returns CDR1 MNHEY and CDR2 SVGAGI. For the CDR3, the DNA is TGTGCCAGCAGCCACGGGGGGTTGCAGCCCCAGCATTTT. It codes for CASSHGGLQPQHF.

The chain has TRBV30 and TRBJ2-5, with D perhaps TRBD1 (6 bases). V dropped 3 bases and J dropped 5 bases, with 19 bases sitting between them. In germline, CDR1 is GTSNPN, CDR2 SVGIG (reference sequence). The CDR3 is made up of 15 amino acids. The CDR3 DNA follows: TGTGCCTGGAGCGAAACTTTTGTTCAGGGGGAGACCCAGTACTTC. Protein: CAWSETFVQGETQYF.

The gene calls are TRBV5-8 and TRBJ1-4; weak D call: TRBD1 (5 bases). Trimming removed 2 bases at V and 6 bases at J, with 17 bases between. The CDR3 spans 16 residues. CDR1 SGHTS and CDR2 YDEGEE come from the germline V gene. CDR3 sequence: CASSFRRGTWDEKLFF. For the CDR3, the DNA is TGTGCCAGCAGCTTCCGGAGGGGAACTTGGGATGAAAAACTGTTTTTT. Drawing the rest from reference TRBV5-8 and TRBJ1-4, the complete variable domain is EAGVTQSPTHLIKTRGQQATLRCSPISGHTSVYWYQQALGLGLQFLLWYDEGEERNRGNFPPRFSGRQFPNYSSELNVNALELEDSALYLCASSFRRGTWDEKLFFGSGTQLSVL.

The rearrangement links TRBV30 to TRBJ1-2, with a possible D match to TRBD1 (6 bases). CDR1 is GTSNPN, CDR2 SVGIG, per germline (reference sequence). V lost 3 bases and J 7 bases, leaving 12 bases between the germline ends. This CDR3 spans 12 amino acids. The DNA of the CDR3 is TGTGCCTGGAGGAAGGGGGTCTCTGGCTACACCTTC. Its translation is CAWRKGVSGYTF.

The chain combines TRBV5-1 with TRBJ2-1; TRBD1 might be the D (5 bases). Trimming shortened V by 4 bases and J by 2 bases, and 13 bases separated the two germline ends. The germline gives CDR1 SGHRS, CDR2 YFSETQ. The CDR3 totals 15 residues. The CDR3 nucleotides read TGCGCCAGCAGCCTCAAGACAGTGACCTACAATGAGCAGTTCTTC. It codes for CASSLKTVTYNEQFF.

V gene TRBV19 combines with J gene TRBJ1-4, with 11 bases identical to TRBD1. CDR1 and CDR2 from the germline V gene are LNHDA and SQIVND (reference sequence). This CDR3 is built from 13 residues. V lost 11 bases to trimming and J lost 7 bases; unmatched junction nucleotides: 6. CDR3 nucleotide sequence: TGTGCCGCGGGACAGGGGGTCGGTGAAAAACTGTTTTTT. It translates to CAAGQGVGEKLFF.

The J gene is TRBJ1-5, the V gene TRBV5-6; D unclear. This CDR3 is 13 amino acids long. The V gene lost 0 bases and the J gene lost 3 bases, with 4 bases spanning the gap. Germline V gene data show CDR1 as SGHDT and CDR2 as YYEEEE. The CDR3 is CASSLGDNQPQHF. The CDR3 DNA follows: TGTGCCAGCAGCTTGGGAGACAATCAGCCCCAGCATTTT.

CDR3 sequence (DNA): TGTGCCAGCTCACCAGGGGGCTATTCACCCCTCCACTTT. This translates into CASSPGGYSPLHF. J is TRBJ1-6 and V is TRBV18, with TRBD1 as a possible D gene (6 bases). Germline V gene sequence: CDR1 KGHSH, CDR2 LQKENI. The CDR3 is 13 residues long. V gave up 2 bases and J gave up 8 bases, with 7 bases separating them.

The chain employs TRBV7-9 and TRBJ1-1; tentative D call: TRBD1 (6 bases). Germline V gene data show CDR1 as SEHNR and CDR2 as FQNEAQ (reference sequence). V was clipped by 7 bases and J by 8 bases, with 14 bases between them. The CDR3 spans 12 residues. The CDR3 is CASNPGQPEAFF. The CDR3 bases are TGTGCCAGCAACCCCGGACAGCCCGAAGCTTTCTTT.

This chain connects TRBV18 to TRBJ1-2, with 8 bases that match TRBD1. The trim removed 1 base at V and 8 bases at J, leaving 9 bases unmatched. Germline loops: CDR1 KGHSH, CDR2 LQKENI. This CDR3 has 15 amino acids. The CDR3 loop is CASSPQADRAGGYTF. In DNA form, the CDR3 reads TGTGCCAGCTCACCACAAGCGGACAGGGCTGGCGGCTACACCTTC. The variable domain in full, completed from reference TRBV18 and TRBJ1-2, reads NAGVMQNPRHLVRRRGQEARLRCSPMKGHSHVYWYRQLPEEGLKFMVYLQKENIIDESGMPKERFSAEFPKEGPSILRIQQVVRGDSAAYFCASSPQADRAGGYTFGSGTRLTVV.